The rows below give T cell receptor beta chains drawn from one sample of a study of blood T cell repertoires in COVID-19. The data were produced by immunoSEQ multiplex PCR, yet TCRdb's version contains in-frame clones alone and is incomplete. The table records more than 150,000 clones, around four fifths of them present only once. The specimen was PBMCs or T cells enriched from blood (not recorded which). Receptors were obtained from a woman in her fifties or sixties who had recovered from COVID-19. Both conserved end residues are part of each CDR3. The D gene is left open where the match is weak. Clone size is not always given. Where it is, it says once, few, many or a class for expanded clones.

d_call	j_call	clone_size	v_call	cdr3_nt	cdr3_aa
TRBD1	TRBJ1-6	few	TRBV7-2	TGTGCCAGCAGCCAAGGCAGCAGGGGGCTATCCAACAATTCACCCCTCCACTTT	CASSQGSRGLSNNSPLHF
-	TRBJ1-2	once	TRBV6-6	TGTGCCAGCAGTTCTCTCGGTGAGGCAATTGACTATGGCTACACCTTC	CASSSLGEAIDYGYTF
-	TRBJ2-3	-	TRBV4-2	TGTGCCAGCAGCCAAGGATGGAGAGCGTTTAGCACAGATACGCAGTATTTT	CASSQGWRAFSTDTQYF
-	TRBJ1-1	-	TRBV20-1	TGCAGTAGGGGTGGGAACACTGAAGCTTTCTTT	CSRGGNTEAFF
-	TRBJ1-5	-	TRBV28	TGTGCCAGCAGCCCGGTTGGGGGGGTCCAGCATTTT	CASSPVGGVQHF
-	TRBJ2-1	-	TRBV12-3/TRBV12-4	TGTGCCAGCAGTTTAACTCCCCCCAATGAGCAGTTCTTC	CASSLTPPNEQFF
-	TRBJ2-7	-	TRBV25-1	TGTGCCAGCAGTGGGAGGGGTTCGGGGGAGCAGTACTTC	CASSGRGSGEQYF
TRBD2	TRBJ2-2	-	TRBV6-2/TRBV6-3	TGTGCCAGCAGTTCTCGGGGAGGGCCAGTTAGTGGCACCGGGGAGCTGTTTTTT	CASSSRGGPVSGTGELFF
TRBD2	TRBJ2-2	-	TRBV27	TGTGCCAGCAGTTCGCCGGGACTAGGGACCGGGGAGCTGTTTTTT	CASSSPGLGTGELFF
-	TRBJ1-1	-	TRBV5-1	TGCGCCAGCAGCTGGGGAGGTGAAGCTTTCTTT	CASSWGGEAFF
-	TRBJ1-4	few	TRBV29-1	TGCAGCGTCTTCGACAGCTTCAATGAAAAACTGTTTTTT	CSVFDSFNEKLFF
-	TRBJ1-5	-	TRBV28	TGTGCCAGCTTTCCCGCCATACAGGGAGGGACTCAGCCCCAGCATTTT	CASFPAIQGGTQPQHF
TRBD2	TRBJ2-3	-	TRBV7-2	TGTGCCAGCAGCCTGGGACTAGCGGGGCCCACAGATACGCAGTATTTT	CASSLGLAGPTDTQYF
-	TRBJ1-5	-	TRBV12-3/TRBV12-4	TGTGCCAGCCTAAACGACTTTTCCCAGCCCCAGCATTTT	CASLNDFSQPQHF
-	TRBJ1-1	-	TRBV2	TGTGCCAGCAGCGGCCTGGGGGGGAACACTGAAGCTTTCTTT	CASSGLGGNTEAFF
-	TRBJ1-5	-	TRBV5-1	TGCGCCAGCAGCTTTTTCGGCGGGAATCAGCCCCAGCATTTT	CASSFFGGNQPQHF
-	TRBJ2-7	-	TRBV5-1	TGCGCCAGCAGCTTCGAAGGCGGGGGCTACTACGAGCAGTACTTC	CASSFEGGGYYEQYF
-	TRBJ2-1	-	TRBV5-6	TGTGCCAGCAGCTTGGGGACACAAGGGGACAATGAGCAGTTCTTC	CASSLGTQGDNEQFF
-	TRBJ1-1	-	TRBV19	TGTGCCAGTAGTTCGCGCAGGGGCGGCACTGAAGCTTTCTTT	CASSSRRGGTEAFF
TRBD2	TRBJ2-2	-	TRBV5-8	TGTGCCAGCAGCCTGGGACTAGCGGAGAATCCGAACACCGGGGAGCTGTTTTTT	CASSLGLAENPNTGELFF
-	TRBJ1-2	-	TRBV7-9	TGTGCCAGCAGCTCGGGAGGACGCCCTGGCTACACCTTC	CASSSGGRPGYTF
-	TRBJ1-3	-	TRBV28	TGTGCCAGCAGTTCCCTCGTTCAGGGATCTGGAAACACCATATATTTT	CASSSLVQGSGNTIYF
-	TRBJ1-1	few	TRBV3-1/TRBV3-2	TGTGCCAGCAGCCACGGCGGGGTGAACACTGAAGCTTTCTTT	CASSHGGVNTEAFF
TRBD2	TRBJ2-1	-	TRBV6-2/TRBV6-3	TGTGCCAGCAGTTCCCTCCGGGGGGATAGCTCCTACAATGAGCAGTTCTTC	CASSSLRGDSSYNEQFF
TRBD2	TRBJ2-5	-	TRBV7-2	TGTGCCAGCAACCCTAGCGGGTTTCGAGGAGAGACCCAGTACTTC	CASNPSGFRGETQYF
-	TRBJ2-2	-	TRBV4-3	TGCGCCAGCAGCCAGGGGGGTTGGGCAGACACCGGGGAGCTGTTTTTT	CASSQGGWADTGELFF
-	TRBJ1-1	once	TRBV7-2	TGTGCCAGCAGCTCTCAAGAGCTCACTGAAGCTTTCTTT	CASSSQELTEAFF
-	TRBJ2-3	once	TRBV28	TGTGCCACCAATCGTACTCCGTCGAGCACAGATACGCAGTATTTT	CATNRTPSSTDTQYF
-	TRBJ1-1	-	TRBV6-2/TRBV6-3	TGTGCCAGCAGTTACCCTATTCCTACCACGGGAAAGACTGAAGCTTTCTTT	CASSYPIPTTGKTEAFF
-	TRBJ1-2	-	TRBV10-1	TGCGCCAGCACGGGGAACTACACCTTC	CASTGNYTF
-	TRBJ1-1	-	TRBV7-9	TGTGCCAGCAGCTTTAAGCCGGGACAAGCATACACTGAAGCTTTCTTT	CASSFKPGQAYTEAFF
-	TRBJ1-1	-	TRBV5-4	TGTGCCAGCAGCCCGCGGGGGTCAATGAACACTGAAGCTTTCTTT	CASSPRGSMNTEAFF
-	TRBJ1-6	-	TRBV5-1	TGCGCCAGCAGCTCCTGGGGGGGTGATTCACCCCTCCACTTT	CASSSWGGDSPLHF
-	TRBJ2-3	-	TRBV3-1/TRBV3-2	TGTGCCAGCAGCCGGAGTGGGGAGCGGGGAGGGGGTACGCAGTATTTT	CASSRSGERGGGTQYF
TRBD1	TRBJ2-7	-	TRBV19	TGTGCCAGCGCCGGGACAGGGCGCTACGAGCAGTACTTC	CASAGTGRYEQYF
-	TRBJ1-2	-	TRBV28	TGTGCCAGCAGTTTGGGACTGATCTATGGCTACACCTTC	CASSLGLIYGYTF
-	TRBJ1-2	-	TRBV11-3	TGTGCCAGCAGCTCCCTGGGCGCCGGCCTCTATGGCTACACCTTC	CASSSLGAGLYGYTF
TRBD1	TRBJ1-5	-	TRBV27	TGTGCCAGCAGAAGAGGACAGGAAGGGGACGTGGGGCCCCAGCATTTT	CASRRGQEGDVGPQHF
-	TRBJ2-6	-	TRBV6-5	TGTGCCAGCAGGTTAGGACACTCTGGGGCCAACGTCCTGACTTTC	CASRLGHSGANVLTF
-	TRBJ2-5	-	TRBV11-2	TGTGCCAGCAGCTTTATGTGGGCAAAAGAGACCCAGTACTTC	CASSFMWAKETQYF
TRBD1	TRBJ2-7	-	TRBV28	TGTGCCAGCAGTCCAGGACAGGGGGCCTACGAGCAGTACTTC	CASSPGQGAYEQYF